A selection of T cell receptor beta chains follows, all from one sample in a study of T cells after yellow fever vaccination. Each CDR3 protein gets one entry after TCRdb re-called the 5' RACE reads with MiXCR. The sample holds a few hundred thousand distinct CDR3 sequences, 6.9% seen once. Source: CD4+ T cells sorted from PBMCs, taken 15 days after the yellow fever booster vaccination. These receptors came from a man younger than 40 who received the YFV17D yellow fever vaccine. Both conserved end residues are part of each CDR3. Each record gives: V gene, J gene, D gene, clone size, CDR3 DNA, CDR3 protein. D genes are given only for firm matches. Rows may omit the clone size; those that give it use once, few, many or a size class.

V: TRBV7-3
J: TRBJ2-6
D: TRBD2
size: many
DNA: TGTGCCAGCAGCCGACAGACTAGCAACTCTGGGGCCAACGTCCTGACTTTC
CDR3: CASSRQTSNSGANVLTF

V: TRBV20-1
J: TRBJ2-5
D: TRBD2
size: many
DNA: TGCAGTGCCTTGGGACTAGCGGGCCTCCTCCAAGAGACCCAGTACTTC
CDR3: CSALGLAGLLQETQYF

V: TRBV12-5
J: TRBJ1-2
D: NA
size: NA
DNA: TGTGCTAGTGGGGATTACGGTGGCTACACCTTC
CDR3: CASGDYGGYTF

V: TRBV20-1
J: TRBJ2-1
D: TRBD2
size: NA
DNA: TGCAGTGCTAGAGCTAGCGGCTTCCCCTACAATGAGCAGTTCTTC
CDR3: CSARASGFPYNEQFF

V: TRBV5-1
J: TRBJ2-1
D: TRBD1
size: NA
DNA: TGCGCCAGCAGCTTGAGGAAGGGGGCAGGTGAGCAGTTCTTC
CDR3: CASSLRKGAGEQFF

V: TRBV29-1
J: TRBJ2-5
D: NA
size: many
DNA: TGCAGCGTTGCGACCGGACATTTGGAGACCCAGTACTTC
CDR3: CSVATGHLETQYF

V: TRBV20-1
J: TRBJ2-7
D: TRBD2
size: many
DNA: TGCAGTGCTAAGAGCGGGAACAACTACGAGCAGTACTTC
CDR3: CSAKSGNNYEQYF

V: TRBV20-1
J: TRBJ1-4
D: NA
size: many
DNA: TGCAGTGCCCTCATTTATTCAACTAATGAAAAACTGTTTTTT
CDR3: CSALIYSTNEKLFF

V: TRBV5-5
J: TRBJ2-2
D: TRBD2
size: NA
DNA: TGTGCCAGCAGCCCAAGGACTAGCGGGCTAACCGGGGAGCTGTTTTTT
CDR3: CASSPRTSGLTGELFF

V: TRBV3-1
J: TRBJ2-2
D: NA
size: NA
DNA: TGTGCCAGCAGCCAATTGGATATTTCGGCCGGGGAGCTGTTTTTT
CDR3: CASSQLDISAGELFF

V: TRBV7-9
J: TRBJ2-1
D: NA
size: many
DNA: TGTGCCAGCAGTCGACTCGATAGAAGCTACAATGAGCAGTTCTTC
CDR3: CASSRLDRSYNEQFF

V: TRBV20-1
J: TRBJ2-5
D: NA
size: few
DNA: TGCAGTGCTAAGCCGGGCAGAGAAGAGACCCAGTACTTC
CDR3: CSAKPGREETQYF

V: TRBV5-1
J: TRBJ2-7
D: TRBD2
size: NA
DNA: TGCGCCAGCAGCTCCCGTAGCGGGAATTTGGACGAGCAGTACTTC
CDR3: CASSSRSGNLDEQYF

V: TRBV20-1
J: TRBJ2-1
D: NA
size: few
DNA: TGCAGTGCTAGAGATGGCCCGGACTTCTTAGGGTCCTACAATGAGCAGTTCTTC
CDR3: CSARDGPDFLGSYNEQFF

V: TRBV29-1
J: TRBJ2-3
D: NA
size: NA
DNA: TGCAGCGTACTAAAGACAGGGACTAGCACAGATACGCAGTATTTT
CDR3: CSVLKTGTSTDTQYF

V: TRBV20-1
J: TRBJ2-7
D: NA
size: many
DNA: TGCAGTGCAACGGATACGAGGGAGCAGTACTTC
CDR3: CSATDTREQYF

V: TRBV4-2
J: TRBJ1-1
D: TRBD1
size: NA
DNA: TGTGCCAGCAGCCAAGATTGGCAGGGCAGGGGGGCTTTCTTT
CDR3: CASSQDWQGRGAFF

V: TRBV6-5
J: TRBJ2-7
D: TRBD2
size: NA
DNA: TGTGCCAGCAGTTACTCTGCGGGAGGACGAGACTACGAGCAGTACTTC
CDR3: CASSYSAGGRDYEQYF

V: TRBV20-1
J: TRBJ2-2
D: NA
size: many
DNA: TGCAGTGCTAGAGCACTAGCAGGCACCGGGGAGCTGTTTTTT
CDR3: CSARALAGTGELFF

V: TRBV20-1
J: TRBJ2-1
D: NA
size: few
DNA: TGCAGTGCTAGTAAACAGAGGAGCTCCTACAATGAGCAGTTCTTC
CDR3: CSASKQRSSYNEQFF

V: TRBV4-1
J: TRBJ2-2
D: NA
size: few
DNA: TGCGCCAGCAGCCACTTACGGGCCGGGGAGCTGTTTTTT
CDR3: CASSHLRAGELFF

V: TRBV7-8
J: TRBJ1-2
D: NA
size: NA
DNA: TGTGCCAGCAGCGTGGGGTCCGGGGTTAATGGCTACACCTTC
CDR3: CASSVGSGVNGYTF

V: TRBV7-9
J: TRBJ2-5
D: TRBD1
size: NA
DNA: TGTGCAGCGACAGGGCGAGAGACCCAGTACTTC
CDR3: CAATGRETQYF

V: TRBV2
J: TRBJ2-2
D: TRBD2
size: many
DNA: TGTGCCAGGAGATTTAGTAGCGGGACTGCCACCGGGGAGCTGTTTTTT
CDR3: CARRFSSGTATGELFF

V: TRBV20-1
J: TRBJ1-1
D: TRBD1
size: few
DNA: TGCAGTGCTAGAGATAGCTCAGGGGGCGTGGGGACTGAAGCTTTCTTT
CDR3: CSARDSSGGVGTEAFF

V: TRBV10-3
J: TRBJ1-5
D: NA
size: many
DNA: TGTGCCATCAGTGCTGACACGTCGCGGCCCCAGCATTTT
CDR3: CAISADTSRPQHF

V: TRBV18
J: TRBJ2-3
D: NA
size: NA
DNA: TGTGCCAGCTCACCCCTGGGCCCTATTGGGGATATGCAGTATTTT
CDR3: CASSPLGPIGDMQYF

V: TRBV5-1
J: TRBJ2-7
D: TRBD1
size: few
DNA: TGCGCCAGCAGCTTCAAGGGACAGGGATCCTACGAGCAGTACTTC
CDR3: CASSFKGQGSYEQYF

V: TRBV27
J: TRBJ2-1
D: NA
size: NA
DNA: TGTGCCAGCAGGAACCGGGACCGCTCCTACAATGAGCAGTTCTTC
CDR3: CASRNRDRSYNEQFF

V: TRBV5-1
J: TRBJ2-2
D: TRBD1
size: NA
DNA: TGCGCCAGCAGCCCTCGACAGGGGGACACCGGGGAGCTGTTTTTT
CDR3: CASSPRQGDTGELFF

V: TRBV7-9
J: TRBJ2-1
D: TRBD2
size: many
DNA: TGTGCCAGCAGCTTAGCGCTAGCGGGAGATCTTTTGAATGAGCAGTTCTTC
CDR3: CASSLALAGDLLNEQFF

V: TRBV28
J: TRBJ2-7
D: NA
size: few
DNA: TGTGCCAGCAGGTCTAGCGCGCCCTACGAGCAGTACTTC
CDR3: CASRSSAPYEQYF

V: TRBV12-3/TRBV12-4
J: TRBJ1-5
D: NA
size: many
DNA: TGTGCCAGCAGTTTAGGAAGTAACAATCAGCCCCAGCATTTT
CDR3: CASSLGSNNQPQHF

V: TRBV5-1
J: TRBJ2-5
D: NA
size: many
DNA: TGCGCCAGCAGCTTGAGTGACGGGTCAGAGACCCAGTACTTC
CDR3: CASSLSDGSETQYF

V: TRBV19
J: TRBJ2-1
D: NA
size: NA
DNA: TGTGCCAGTAGTATAGACCTCAATGAGCAGTTCTTC
CDR3: CASSIDLNEQFF

V: TRBV12-3/TRBV12-4
J: TRBJ2-5
D: TRBD2
size: few
DNA: TGTGCCAGCAGTTTAGCGGGACTAGCGGGAGGCGAGACCCAGTACTTC
CDR3: CASSLAGLAGGETQYF

V: TRBV11-3
J: TRBJ2-7
D: NA
size: few
DNA: TGTGCCAGCAGCTCAAATCGGCTAGGGGAGCAGTACTTC
CDR3: CASSSNRLGEQYF

V: TRBV3-1
J: TRBJ2-5
D: TRBD2
size: many
DNA: TGTGCCAGCAGCCGTAGCGGGCAAAAAAGAGAGACCCAGTACTTC
CDR3: CASSRSGQKRETQYF

V: TRBV24-1
J: TRBJ2-1
D: NA
size: few
DNA: TGTGCCACCAGTGATTTGCCGCAATCAGAAGGGCACAATGAGCAGTTCTTC
CDR3: CATSDLPQSEGHNEQFF

V: TRBV20-1
J: TRBJ2-2
D: NA
size: few
DNA: TGCAGTGCTAGGAGACAGGGGAGGGACACCGGGGAGCTGTTTTTT
CDR3: CSARRQGRDTGELFF